The rows below give T cell receptor beta chains drawn from one sample of a study of CD8 T cells in ankylosing spondylitis. TCRdb ran MiXCR on the 5' RACE reads and lists one entry per CDR3 protein. The sample carries almost 400,000 distinct CDR3 sequences, 20% to 25% recorded once. Sequencing used blood, either unsorted or a sorted T cell fraction (not recorded which). These receptors were collected from a male donor with ankylosing spondylitis. Both conserved end residues are part of each CDR3. Fields, in order: D gene, J gene, V gene, clone size, CDR3 DNA, CDR3 protein. The D gene is left open where the match is weak. Part of the rows lack a size; the others show once, few, many or a class for expanded clones.

D: NA; J: TRBJ2-3; V: TRBV19; size: NA; DNA: TGTGCCAGTAGTCCTACGTTGGGGGGCAGGGATACGCAGTATTTT; CDR3: CASSPTLGGRDTQYF
D: NA; J: TRBJ2-1; V: TRBV20-1; size: few; DNA: TGCAGTGCTAGATCCAGGGGTGGGCAGTTCTTC; CDR3: CSARSRGGQFF
D: TRBD2; J: TRBJ2-7; V: TRBV6-2/TRBV6-3; size: NA; DNA: TGTGCCAGCAGTTCCCCGGGACTAGTCTTCGCCGAGCAGTACTTC; CDR3: CASSSPGLVFAEQYF
D: NA; J: TRBJ2-2; V: TRBV12-3/TRBV12-4; size: NA; DNA: TGTGCCAGCAGTTTAGCCCAACGGGACACCGGGGAGCTGTTTTTT; CDR3: CASSLAQRDTGELFF
D: TRBD2; J: TRBJ2-1; V: TRBV9; size: NA; DNA: TGTGCCAGCAGCGTAGATAGCGGGAGTCTCAATGAGCAGTTCTTC; CDR3: CASSVDSGSLNEQFF
D: NA; J: TRBJ2-1; V: TRBV18; size: NA; DNA: TGTGCCAGCTCACCACAGGGAACAAGTGATGAGCAGTTCTTC; CDR3: CASSPQGTSDEQFF
D: TRBD1; J: TRBJ1-5; V: TRBV24-1; size: few; DNA: TGTGCCACCAGAGAATCAGGGGGCTACAATCAGCCCCAGCATTTT; CDR3: CATRESGGYNQPQHF
D: TRBD1; J: TRBJ2-7; V: TRBV19; size: NA; DNA: TGTGCCAGTAGTGGTCGGACAGGCCCCTACGAGCAGTACTTC; CDR3: CASSGRTGPYEQYF
D: NA; J: TRBJ1-5; V: TRBV18; size: few; DNA: TGTGCCAGCTCACCTACGCCGGGTGATCAGCCCCAGCATTTT; CDR3: CASSPTPGDQPQHF
D: NA; J: TRBJ1-4; V: TRBV5-1; size: NA; DNA: TGCGCCAGCAGCTTGCGCCCCCCAACGGCATATGAAAAACTGTTTTTT; CDR3: CASSLRPPTAYEKLFF
D: TRBD1; J: TRBJ1-1; V: TRBV9; size: few; DNA: TGTGCCAGCAGCGCCACGGACAGGGCGAACACTGAAGCTTTCTTT; CDR3: CASSATDRANTEAFF
D: NA; J: TRBJ1-6; V: TRBV29-1; size: few; DNA: TGCAGCGTTGTTCTTACAGGGAATTCACCCCTCCACTTT; CDR3: CSVVLTGNSPLHF
D: TRBD1; J: TRBJ1-5; V: TRBV5-5; size: NA; DNA: TGTGCCAGCAGCTCAATGGGGACAGGGGCAGGGCAGCCCCAGCATTTT; CDR3: CASSSMGTGAGQPQHF
D: NA; J: TRBJ2-1; V: TRBV20-1; size: few; DNA: TGCAGTGCTAAACCCCGGGGCAGCTCCTACAATGAGCAGTTCTTC; CDR3: CSAKPRGSSYNEQFF
D: NA; J: TRBJ1-1; V: TRBV10-3; size: many; DNA: TGTGCCATCAGTGAGTCCCTGGGCTTTGACAGGAACACTGAAGCTTTCTTT; CDR3: CAISESLGFDRNTEAFF
D: TRBD1; J: TRBJ2-2; V: TRBV24-1; size: NA; DNA: TGTGCCACCAGTGACCCTGGACAGGGGGCCAACACCGGGGAGCTGTTTTTT; CDR3: CATSDPGQGANTGELFF
D: NA; J: TRBJ2-3; V: TRBV28; size: NA; DNA: TGTGCCAGCAGCCCCGCGGGCCGACGCACAGATACGCAGTATTTT; CDR3: CASSPAGRRTDTQYF
D: NA; J: TRBJ2-7; V: TRBV27; size: once; DNA: TGTGCCAGCAGTTTCCTTGGGAGGTCGGAGCAGTACTTC; CDR3: CASSFLGRSEQYF
D: TRBD2; J: TRBJ2-2; V: TRBV6-1; size: NA; DNA: TGTGCCAGCATCCGGGAGGGGGGCCCGTCCACCGGGGAGCTGTTTTTT; CDR3: CASIREGGPSTGELFF
D: NA; J: TRBJ2-1; V: TRBV7-3; size: NA; DNA: TGTGCCAGCAGCTTCACTCCCGCTACTATGGGGAATGAGCAGTTCTTC; CDR3: CASSFTPATMGNEQFF
D: NA; J: TRBJ1-2; V: TRBV6-1; size: few; DNA: TGTGCCAGCAGTGAATGGGACGGACTCTACACCTTC; CDR3: CASSEWDGLYTF